The 21 T cell receptor beta chains presented below share a single source sample, sequenced in a study of cytomegalovirus exposure and HLA in healthy donors. The PCR was carried out with 60 Vbeta primers and 13 Jbeta primers. Profiling relied on immunoSEQ multiplex PCR, and the TCRdb table lists in-frame clones only, not all of them. In the table there are tens of thousands of clones, 60% to 75% of which are singletons. The sample comprised PBMCs. These receptors originate from a man aged 40-49 years in good health and CMV-seronegative.

The J gene is TRBJ1-5, the V gene TRBV29-1; the D gene is possibly TRBD1 (6 bases). The CDR3 runs to 13 residues. From germline, CDR1 is SQVTM and CDR2 ANQGSEA. V was pared by 8 bases and J by 3 bases, with 14 bases between. Here the CDR3 DNA reads TGCAGCACTCAGGACAGCTTCAATCAGCCCCAGCATTTT. Its protein is CSTQDSFNQPQHF.

The chain has TRBV7-9 and TRBJ1-3; the match to TRBD1 covers 7 bases. Germline V CDR1 and CDR2: SEHNR, FQNEAQ (reference sequence). CDR3 length: 15 amino acids. With 5 bases clipped from V and 3 bases from J, the junction kept 7 bases outside the gene matches. The CDR3 region has the DNA TGTGCCAGCAGCCCCTTCGACAGGGATGGAAACACCATATATTTT. Protein sequence: CASSPFDRDGNTIYF.

The rearrangement joins TRBV6-5 to TRBJ2-5; tentatively, D is TRBD1 (5 bases). Gene TRBJ2-7 matches the end of the DNA better, so the J call may be wrong. The germline gives CDR1 MNHEY, CDR2 SVGAGI. The CDR3 is 13 residues long. CDR3 protein: CASSLTASYEQYF. For the CDR3, the DNA is TGTGCCAGCAGCCTGACAGCCTCCTACGAGCAGTACTTC.

This clone was counted a few times. J is TRBJ2-5 and V is TRBV29-1, with TRBD2 matching over 10 bases. Near its end, the DNA agrees better with TRBJ2-7, so the J call may be wrong. This CDR3 region has 15 residues. Germline assignment: CDR1 SQVTM and CDR2 ANQGSEA. The CDR3 bases are TGCAGCGTTGAGGTAGCGGGGGGCTCAGATTACGAGCAGTACTTC. It is translated as CSVEVAGGSDYEQYF.

The CDR3 region has the DNA TGTGCCAGTAGGACAGGGGCGGGTGAAAAACTGTTTTTT. This sequence encodes CASRTGAGEKLFF. The chain carries TRBV7-2 and TRBJ1-4; 9 bases line up with TRBD1. The CDR3 covers 13 residues. Unmatched junction bases numbered 6, after V lost 9 bases and J lost 7 bases. CDR1 SGHTA and CDR2 FQGNSA come from the germline V gene.

The chain links TRBV2 to TRBJ2-5; TRBD1 matches 7 bases. The CDR3 has 11 amino acids. Germline CDR1 reads SNHLY; CDR2 reads FYNNEI. The ends lost 8 bases at V and 3 bases at J; junction bases unmatched: 0. CDR3 bases: TGTGCCAGCGGGACAGAAGAGACCCAGTACTTC. This encodes CASGTEETQYF.

This clone was counted between two and nine times. The chain couples TRBV27 to TRBJ1-2; 9 bases map to TRBD1. The CDR3 extends over 13 amino acids. J lost 8 bases, V lost 3 bases, and 4 bases had no gene match. The germline V gene encodes CDR1 MNHEY and CDR2 SMNVEV (reference sequence). CDR3 sequence reads: CASSLGQGGGYTF. CDR3 bases: TGTGCCAGCAGTTTGGGACAGGGAGGGGGCTACACCTTC.

CDR3 sequence reads: CASSQMVGGTNEKLFF. CDR3 sequence (DNA): TGTGCCAGCAGCCAGATGGTGGGGGGGACTAATGAAAAACTGTTTTTT. This chain joins TRBV4-2 and TRBJ1-4; weak D call: TRBD1 (5 bases). V gave up 3 bases and J gave up 2 bases, with 13 bases separating them. The germline gives CDR1 LGHNA, CDR2 YNFKEQ. This CDR3 region has 16 residues.

This clone was counted a few times. This chain connects TRBV9 to TRBJ2-1; the match to TRBD2 covers 10 bases. V dropped 3 bases and J dropped 5; count of bases not matched to a gene: 5. CDR3 length equals 15 residues. Germline CDR1 and CDR2: SGDLS and YYNGEE. The CDR3 sequence: CASSEPGTSDNEQFF. CDR3 nucleotide sequence: TGTGCCAGCAGCGAACCCGGGACTAGCGACAATGAGCAGTTCTTC.

The gene calls are TRBV7-9 and TRBJ2-5, with TRBD1 matching 9 bases. Per the germline V gene, CDR1 is SEHNR and CDR2 is FQNEAQ (reference sequence). This CDR3 comprises 14 residues. V lost 5 bases, J lost 5 bases, and 6 bases stayed unmatched. The CDR3 loop is CASSLTGGKETQYF. As DNA, the CDR3 is TGTGCCAGCAGCCTGACAGGGGGAAAGGAGACCCAGTACTTC.

Only one count was recorded for this clone. This chain joins TRBV4-3 and TRBJ2-1, with D maybe TRBD2 (5 bases). The V end lost 1 base, the J end lost 9 bases, and 16 bases lay between the germline ends. Germline V gene lookup returns CDR1 LGHNA and CDR2 YSLEER. This CDR3 has 15 residues. CDR3 amino acids: CASSQGRRREGEQFF. Written as DNA, the CDR3 is TGCGCCAGCAGCCAAGGGAGACGGAGAGAGGGTGAGCAGTTCTTC.

The V gene is TRBV4-3, the J gene TRBJ2-5; a possible D gene is TRBD2 (5 bases). The germline V and J ends were trimmed by 0 bases and 5 bases, with 13 bases remaining between them. CDR1 and CDR2 from the germline V gene are LGHNA and YSLEER. CDR3 length equals 15 residues. The CDR3 DNA follows: TGCGCCAGCAGCCAAGATCAAAGAGGGTATGAGACCCAGTACTTC. It is translated as CASSQDQRGYETQYF.

The chain uses TRBV12-2 and TRBJ1-1. TRBV12-2 is a listed pseudogene. This CDR3 spans 11 amino acids. The DNA of the CDR3 is TGTGCAAGTCGCTCCTACTATGAAGCTTTCTTT. It specifies CASRSYYEAFF.

This clone turned up a few times. This sequence joins TRBV2 and TRBJ1-2; TRBD1 aligns across 8 bases. The CDR3 contains 13 residues. V shed 5 bases, J shed 8 bases, and the junction held 7 bases outside the gene matches. Germline CDR1 SNHLY, CDR2 FYNNEI. This CDR3 is CASSTGQVDGYTF. CDR3 nucleotide sequence: TGTGCCAGCAGTACGGGACAGGTTGACGGCTACACCTTC. The full variable domain, its missing parts supplied by reference TRBV2 and TRBJ1-2, is EPEVTQTPSHQVTQMGQEVILRCVPISNHLYFYWYRQILGQKVEFLVSFYNNEISEKSEIFDDQFSVERPDGSNFTLKIRSTKLEDSAMYFCASSTGQVDGYTFGSGTRLTVV.

The genes are TRBV29-1 and TRBJ1-5, with TRBD1 as a possible D gene (5 bases). V was trimmed by 6 bases and J by 2 bases, leaving 14 bases between them. CDR1 is SQVTM, CDR2 ANQGSEA, per germline. This CDR3 comprises 14 residues. CDR3 nucleotides: TGCAGCGTGGGTTATGGGGGGGGCAATCAGCCCCAGCATTTT. Residues: CSVGYGGGNQPQHF.

Worth noting for this clone: Without the conserved terminal phenylalanine or tryptophan, this CDR3 likely stems from a read error. This sequence joins TRBV4-2 and TRBJ1-2; 8 positions agree with TRBD1. J gave up 7 bases and V 4 bases, and 14 bases lay outside the gene matches. Germline values: CDR1 LGHNA, CDR2 YNFKEQ. The CDR3 covers 16 residues. Here the CDR3 reads CASSPGQGRSRSGYTS. For the CDR3, the DNA is TGTGCCAGCAGCCCCGGACAGGGACGGAGCCGGTCTGGCTACACCTCC.

The CDR3 loop is CASSQDLREQFF. In DNA, the CDR3 is TGCGCCAGCAGCCAAGATCTACGTGAGCAGTTCTTC. V and J are TRBV4-3 and TRBJ2-1; D gene unclear. Trimming took off 0 bases at V and 9 bases at J, with 6 bases between the two ends. Germline loops: CDR1 LGHNA, CDR2 YSLEER. The CDR3 has 12 amino acids.

The chain recombines TRBV7-6 with TRBJ2-2; TRBD2 agrees at 13 bases. In germline, CDR1 is SGHVS, CDR2 FNYEAQ. The V segment lost 1 base and the J segment 5 bases; nucleotides outside the gene matches: 1. The CDR3 runs 16 residues. CDR3 nucleotides: TGTGCCAGCAGCTTAGGACTAGCGGGGGGTACCGGGGAGCTGTTTTTT. Protein sequence: CASSLGLAGGTGELFF.

V and J are TRBV29-1 and TRBJ2-7; D might be TRBD1 (5 bases). Germline CDR1 and CDR2: SQVTM and ANQGSEA. V dropped 3 bases and J dropped 3 bases, with 9 bases sitting between them. This CDR3 is built from 12 residues. The CDR3 is CSVEVQGYEQYF. In nucleotides, the CDR3 is TGCAGCGTTGAGGTTCAGGGCTACGAGCAGTACTTC.

The chain combines TRBV7-9 with TRBJ2-7; D might be TRBD1 (5 bases). CDR3 length: 14 residues. Trimming left V 1 base short and J 3 bases short, with 10 bases between. Germline CDR1 is SEHNR and CDR2 is FQNEAQ (reference sequence). This CDR3 is CASSLDPGYYEQYF. CDR3 sequence (DNA): TGTGCCAGCAGCTTAGATCCAGGGTACTACGAGCAGTACTTC.

The chain combines TRBV5-6 with TRBJ1-6; no firm D call. V lost 0 bases to trimming and J lost 7 bases, with 8 bases between them. Germline V gene sequence: CDR1 SGHDT, CDR2 YYEEEE. The CDR3 totals 14 residues. Here the CDR3 DNA reads TGTGCCAGCAGCTTGGTCCGCGGAAATTCACCCCTCCACTTT. Translated: CASSLVRGNSPLHF.